The clone carrying this T cell receptor (beta chain) turned up a few times. As yet, its antigen is unknown. The treatment denotes: approximately nine-day PBMC culture with coronavirus spike peptide pools or control peptides (ViraFEST assay). This sample is part of a study of vaccination and CD4 T cells after COVID-19. Across the whole study: According to the study, participants were given two doses of BNT162b2 or mRNA-1273 vaccine. Study results and limitations: A median approximately 86% of convalescent patients' SARS-CoV-2-reactive clones emerged only after vaccination.

In germline, CDR1 is DFQATT, CDR2 SNEGSKA (reference sequence). Trimming at V came to 2 bases and at J to 0 bases, leaving 8 bases not matched to a gene. This CDR3 comprises 17 residues. The Oncomine TCR Beta short-read assay generated sequence data from the DNA of cultured CD4+ T cells. TCRdb re-analysed the PCR reads in MiXCR, keeping a single row per CDR3 protein. The sample contains approximately 2,800 distinct CDR3 sequences, around 80% of which appear only once. Sequenced sample: CD4+ T cells from blood, cultured in vitro. This clonotype was obtained from a human donor who had recovered from COVID-19. The chain recombines TRBV20-1 with TRBJ1-5; TRBD1 matches at 9 bases. CDR3 residues: CSARMGQGTHSNQPQHF. The CDR3 bases are TGCAGTGCTAGAATGGGACAGGGAACTCATAGCAATCAGCCCCAGCATTTT.